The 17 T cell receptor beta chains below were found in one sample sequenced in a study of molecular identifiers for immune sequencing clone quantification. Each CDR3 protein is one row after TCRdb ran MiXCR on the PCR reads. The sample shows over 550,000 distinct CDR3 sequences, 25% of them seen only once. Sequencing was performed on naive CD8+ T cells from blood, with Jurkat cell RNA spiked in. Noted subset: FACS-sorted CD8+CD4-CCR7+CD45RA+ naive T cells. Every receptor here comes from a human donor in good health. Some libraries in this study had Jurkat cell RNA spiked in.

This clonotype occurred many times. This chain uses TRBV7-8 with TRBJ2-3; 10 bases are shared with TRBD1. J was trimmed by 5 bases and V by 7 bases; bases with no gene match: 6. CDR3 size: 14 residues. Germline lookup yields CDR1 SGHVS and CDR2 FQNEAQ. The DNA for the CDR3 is TGTGCCAGCACTCCGACAGGGGGCATAGATACGCAGTATTTT. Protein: CASTPTGGIDTQYF.

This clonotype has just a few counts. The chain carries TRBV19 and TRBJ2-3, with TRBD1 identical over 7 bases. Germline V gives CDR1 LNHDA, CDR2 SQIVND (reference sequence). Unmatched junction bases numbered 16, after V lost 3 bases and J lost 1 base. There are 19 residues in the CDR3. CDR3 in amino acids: CASSIGRGRFRVGTDTQYF. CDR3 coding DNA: TGTGCCAGTAGTATTGGAAGGGGGCGCTTCAGGGTTGGCACAGATACGCAGTATTTT.

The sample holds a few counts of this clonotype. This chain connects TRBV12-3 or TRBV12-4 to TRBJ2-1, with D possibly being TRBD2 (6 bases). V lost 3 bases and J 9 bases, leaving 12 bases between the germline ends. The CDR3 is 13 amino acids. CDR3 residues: CASSLAAAGEQFF. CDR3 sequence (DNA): TGTGCCAGCAGTTTGGCCGCAGCGGGTGAGCAGTTCTTC.

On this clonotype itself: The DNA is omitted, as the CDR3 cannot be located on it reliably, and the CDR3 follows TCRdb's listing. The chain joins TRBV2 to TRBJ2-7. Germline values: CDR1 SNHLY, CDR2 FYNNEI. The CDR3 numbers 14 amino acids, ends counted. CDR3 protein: CAGGRLAYPCEQYF.

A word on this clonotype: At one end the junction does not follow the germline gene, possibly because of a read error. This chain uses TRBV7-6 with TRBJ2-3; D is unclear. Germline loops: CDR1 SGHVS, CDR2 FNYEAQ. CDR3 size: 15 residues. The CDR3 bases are TGTGCCAGCAGCCCAAGCAGGAGCCGCACAGATACGCAGTATTTC. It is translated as CASSPSRSRTDTQYF. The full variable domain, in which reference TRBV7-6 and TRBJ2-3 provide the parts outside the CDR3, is GAGVSQSPRYKVTKRGQDVALRCDPISGHVSLYWYRQALGQGPEFLTYFNYEAQQDKSGLPNDRFSAERPEGSISTLTIQRTEQRDSAMYRCASSPSRSRTDTQYFGPGTRLTVL.

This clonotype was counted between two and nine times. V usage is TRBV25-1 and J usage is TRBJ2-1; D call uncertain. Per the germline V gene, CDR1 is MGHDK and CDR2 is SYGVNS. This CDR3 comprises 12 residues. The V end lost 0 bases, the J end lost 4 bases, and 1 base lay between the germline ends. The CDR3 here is CASSEYYNEQFF. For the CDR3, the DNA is TGTGCCAGCAGTGAATATTACAATGAGCAGTTCTTC.

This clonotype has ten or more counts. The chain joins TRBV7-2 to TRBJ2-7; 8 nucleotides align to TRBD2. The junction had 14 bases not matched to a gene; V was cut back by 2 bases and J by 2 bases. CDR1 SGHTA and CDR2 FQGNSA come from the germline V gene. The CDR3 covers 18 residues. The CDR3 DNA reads TGTGCCAGCAGCTTATTAGGGACTAGTCAAAGGGCGGCCTACGAGCAGTACTTC. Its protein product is CASSLLGTSQRAAYEQYF. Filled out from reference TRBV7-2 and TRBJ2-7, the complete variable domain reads GAGVSQSPSNKVTEKGKDVELRCDPISGHTALYWYRQSLGQGLEFLIYFQGNSAPDKSGLPSDRFSAERTGGSVSTLTIQRTQQEDSAVYLCASSLLGTSQRAAYEQYFGPGTRLTVT.

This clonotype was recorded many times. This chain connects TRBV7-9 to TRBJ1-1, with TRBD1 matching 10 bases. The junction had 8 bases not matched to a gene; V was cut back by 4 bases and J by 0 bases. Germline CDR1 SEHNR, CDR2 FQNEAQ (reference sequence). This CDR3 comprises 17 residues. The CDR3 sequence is CASSWWAGQGMNTEAFF. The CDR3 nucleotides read TGTGCCAGCAGCTGGTGGGCGGGACAGGGGATGAACACTGAAGCTTTCTTT. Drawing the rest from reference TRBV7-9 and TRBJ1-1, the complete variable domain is DTGVSQNPRHKITKRGQNVTFRCDPISEHNRLYWYRQTLGQGPEFLTYFQNEAQLEKSRLLSDRFSAERPKGSFSTLEIQRTEQGDSAMYLCASSWWAGQGMNTEAFFGQGTRLTVV.

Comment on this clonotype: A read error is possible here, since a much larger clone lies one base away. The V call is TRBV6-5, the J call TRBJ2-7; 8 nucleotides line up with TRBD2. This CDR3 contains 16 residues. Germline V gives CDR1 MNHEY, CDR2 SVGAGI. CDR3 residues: CGSSPRDSGALYEQYF. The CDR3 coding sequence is TGTGGCAGCAGCCCACGGGATAGCGGGGCCCTGTACGAGCAGTACTTC.

CDR3 sequence reads: CASRPIGVVAGNTGELFF. The CDR3 bases are TGTGCCAGCAGACCCATCGGGGTGGTAGCGGGGAACACCGGGGAGCTGTTTTTT. V gene TRBV6-2 or TRBV6-3 combines with J gene TRBJ2-2; 7 bases agree with TRBD2. J was trimmed by 1 base and V by 6 bases; bases with no gene match: 14. The CDR3 spans 18 residues. Germline V gene data show CDR1 as MNHEY and CDR2 as SVGEGT.

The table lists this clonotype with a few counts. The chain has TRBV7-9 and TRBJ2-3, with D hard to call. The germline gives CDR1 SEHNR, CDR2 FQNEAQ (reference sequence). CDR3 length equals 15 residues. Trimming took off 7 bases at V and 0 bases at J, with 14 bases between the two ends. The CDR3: CASIREASSTDTQYF. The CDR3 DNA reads TGTGCCAGCATCCGAGAGGCTTCTAGCACAGATACGCAGTATTTT.

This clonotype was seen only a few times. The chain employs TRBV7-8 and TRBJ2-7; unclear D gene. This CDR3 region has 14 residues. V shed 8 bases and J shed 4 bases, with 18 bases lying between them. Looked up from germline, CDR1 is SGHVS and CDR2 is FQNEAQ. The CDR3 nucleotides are TGTGCCAGCGCCCCCGTCTTAGGGAATTACGAGCAGTACTTC. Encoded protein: CASAPVLGNYEQYF.

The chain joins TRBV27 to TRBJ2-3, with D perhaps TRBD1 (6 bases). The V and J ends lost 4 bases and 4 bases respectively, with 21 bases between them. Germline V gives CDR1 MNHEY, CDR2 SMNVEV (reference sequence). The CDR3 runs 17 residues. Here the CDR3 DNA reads TGTGCCAGCAGTTCACCCCAGAGGCAGGGGCTGGCAGATACGCAGTATTTT. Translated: CASSSPQRQGLADTQYF.

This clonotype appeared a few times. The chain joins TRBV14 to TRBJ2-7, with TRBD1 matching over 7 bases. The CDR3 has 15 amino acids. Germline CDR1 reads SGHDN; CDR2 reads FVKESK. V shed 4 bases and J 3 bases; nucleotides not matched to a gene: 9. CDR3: CASSPLWTGNYEQYF. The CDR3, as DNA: TGTGCCAGCAGCCCGCTCTGGACAGGCAACTACGAGCAGTACTTC.

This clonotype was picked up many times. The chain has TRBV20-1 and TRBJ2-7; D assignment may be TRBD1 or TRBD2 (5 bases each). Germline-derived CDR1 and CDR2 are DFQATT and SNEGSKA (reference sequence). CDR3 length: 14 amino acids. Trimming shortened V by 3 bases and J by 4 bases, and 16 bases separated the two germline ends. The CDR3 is CSARGDSSFYEQYF. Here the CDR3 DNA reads TGCAGTGCTAGGGGGGATTCCTCCTTTTACGAGCAGTACTTC.

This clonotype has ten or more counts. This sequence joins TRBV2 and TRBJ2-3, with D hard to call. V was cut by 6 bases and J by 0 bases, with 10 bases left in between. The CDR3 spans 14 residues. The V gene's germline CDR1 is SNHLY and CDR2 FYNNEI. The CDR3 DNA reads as TGTGCCAGCAGCGATCTTTCTAGCACAGATACGCAGTATTTT. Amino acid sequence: CASSDLSSTDTQYF.

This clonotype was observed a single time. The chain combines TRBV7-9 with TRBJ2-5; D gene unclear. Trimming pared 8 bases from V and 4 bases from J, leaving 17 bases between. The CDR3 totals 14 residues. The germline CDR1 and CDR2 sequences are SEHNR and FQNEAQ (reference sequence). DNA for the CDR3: TGTGCCAGCTATCTCACGGAAGAAGGAGAGACCCAGTACTTC. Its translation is CASYLTEEGETQYF.